Below, one T cell receptor (beta chain) is given with its context. The sample comes from a study of blood T cell repertoires in COVID-19. Study at large: The cDNA or gDNA used as material had been derived from T cells, B-cell-depleted T cells, or PBMCs.

With 3 bases clipped from V and 7 bases from J, the junction kept 10 bases outside the gene matches. The CDR3 runs 15 residues. The V gene's germline CDR1 is KGHSH and CDR2 LQKENI. Clones were sequenced by immunoSEQ multiplex PCR, and TCRdb holds only the in-frame ones, with some missing. The sample holds about 270,000 clones, roughly 90% seen once. While infection was still active, Seattle patients were enrolled and then followed longitudinally. The chain combines TRBV18 with TRBJ2-7; the match to TRBD1 covers 9 bases. The sample was peripheral blood. This TCR was recovered from a woman in her sixties or seventies with COVID-19, enrolled during active disease. CDR3 sequence (DNA): TGTGCCAGCTCACCTGTCCCGGGACAGGGAGCGGAGCAGTACTTC. Residues: CASSPVPGQGAEQYF.